These 3 T cell receptor beta chains were all obtained from the same sample, sequenced in a study of T cells in Graves' hyperthyroidism and ophthalmopathy. The investigators amplified TCR beta CDR3 regions from RNA transcripts. Carried out on the TCR CDR3, a first-round RT-PCR used the HTBI primer set. TCRdb reprocessed the multiplex PCR reads via MiXCR and lists one record per CDR3 protein. The repertoire includes hundreds of thousands of distinct CDR3 sequences, around 16% of them detected once, and over 7.5% sits in the top ten. The sample consisted of blood. Receptors originate from a young woman with Graves' hyperthyroidism.

V usage is TRBV10-2 and J usage is TRBJ2-3; tentative D call: TRBD2 (6 bases). The V end lost 7 bases, the J end lost 4 bases, and 9 bases lay between the germline ends. The V gene's germline CDR1 is WSHSY and CDR2 SAAADI. This CDR3 spans 12 amino acids. The CDR3 nucleotides are TGCGCCAGCACCCCGGGGGCAGATACGCAGTATTTT. The encoded protein is CASTPGADTQYF.

This clonotype was seen at least ten times. The rearrangement links TRBV20-1 to TRBJ2-1; 8 nucleotides line up with TRBD2. Per the germline V gene, CDR1 is DFQATT and CDR2 is SNEGSKA (reference sequence). The CDR3 is 14 amino acids. V dropped 5 bases and J dropped 4; count of bases not matched to a gene: 7. CDR3 in DNA: TGCAGTGCTCGGGAGGGCCTCAGATACAATGAGCAGTTCTTC. The encoded protein is CSAREGLRYNEQFF.

The table lists this clonotype with a few counts. This sequence joins TRBV7-9 and TRBJ2-7; 10 nucleotides match TRBD2. Looked up from germline, CDR1 is SEHNR and CDR2 is FQNEAQ (reference sequence). CDR3 length: 15 residues. The ends lost 5 bases at V and 5 bases at J; junction bases unmatched: 9. CDR3 nucleotide sequence: TGTGCCAGCAGCGTCCGGGAACTAGCGGGGAACGAGCAGTACTTC. Translated, it gives CASSVRELAGNEQYF.